This T cell receptor (beta chain) was found in a study of vaccination effects on CD4 cells after COVID-19. Generated by immunoSEQ multiplex PCR, the TCRdb table keeps only in-frame clones and is missing some. The table has about 61,000 clones, more than 80% seen once; the top ten hold over 2%. The germline V gene encodes CDR1 SGHRS and CDR2 YFSETQ. The CDR3 has 14 amino acids. The ends lost 4 bases at V and 4 bases at J; junction bases unmatched: 4. Notes on this clone: The target antigen is unknown.

Before any sequencing was done, the ViraFEST assay used viral peptide pools to expand antigen-specific CD4+ T cells. The culture ran for 10 days, and then CD4+ T cells were isolated. The chain recombines TRBV5-1 with TRBJ1-3; 8 bases agree with TRBD1. The sequences come from CD4+ T cells from PBMCs cultured with HCoV-229E spike peptides, collected before COVID-19 vaccination. This sequence was found in a human donor who received a COVID-19 vaccine. The CDR3, as DNA: TGCGCCAGCAGCCGGGGACAGGAAGGAAACACCATATATTTT. Its protein product is CASSRGQEGNTIYF.